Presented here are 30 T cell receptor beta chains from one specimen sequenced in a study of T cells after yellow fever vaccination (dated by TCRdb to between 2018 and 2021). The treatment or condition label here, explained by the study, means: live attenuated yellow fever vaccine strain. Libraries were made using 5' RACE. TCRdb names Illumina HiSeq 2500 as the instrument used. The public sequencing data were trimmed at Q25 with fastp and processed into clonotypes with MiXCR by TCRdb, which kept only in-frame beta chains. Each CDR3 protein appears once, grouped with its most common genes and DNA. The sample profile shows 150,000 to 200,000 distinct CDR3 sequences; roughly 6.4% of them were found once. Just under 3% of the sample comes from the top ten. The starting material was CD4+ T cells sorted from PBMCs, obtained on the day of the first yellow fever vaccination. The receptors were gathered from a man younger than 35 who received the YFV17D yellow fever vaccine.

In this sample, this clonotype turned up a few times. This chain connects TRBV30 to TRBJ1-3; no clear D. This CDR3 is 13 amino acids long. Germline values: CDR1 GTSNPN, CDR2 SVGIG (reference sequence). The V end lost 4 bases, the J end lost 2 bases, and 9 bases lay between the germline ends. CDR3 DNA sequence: TGTGCCTGGAAGCGGGAAACTGGAAACACCATATATTTT. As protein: CAWKRETGNTIYF.

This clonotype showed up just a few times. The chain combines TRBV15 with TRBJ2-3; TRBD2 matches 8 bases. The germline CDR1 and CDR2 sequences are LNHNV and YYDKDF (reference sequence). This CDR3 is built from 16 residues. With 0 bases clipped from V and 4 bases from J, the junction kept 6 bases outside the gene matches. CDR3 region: CATSRDWSGGSDTQYF. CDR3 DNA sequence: TGTGCCACCAGCAGAGATTGGAGCGGGGGATCAGATACGCAGTATTTT.

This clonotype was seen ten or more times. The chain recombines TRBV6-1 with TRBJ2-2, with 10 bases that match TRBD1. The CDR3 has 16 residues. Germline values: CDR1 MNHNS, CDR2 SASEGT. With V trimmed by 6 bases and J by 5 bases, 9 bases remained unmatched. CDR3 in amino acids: CASRTPGQGLTGELFF. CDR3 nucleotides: TGTGCCAGCAGGACGCCGGGACAGGGGTTGACCGGGGAGCTGTTTTTT.

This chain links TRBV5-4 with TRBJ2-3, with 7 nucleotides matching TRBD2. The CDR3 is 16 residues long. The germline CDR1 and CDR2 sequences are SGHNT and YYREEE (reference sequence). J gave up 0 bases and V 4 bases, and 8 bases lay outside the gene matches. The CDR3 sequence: CASSRESGASTDTQYF. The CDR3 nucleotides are TGTGCCAGCAGCAGAGAAAGCGGGGCGAGCACAGATACGCAGTATTTT.

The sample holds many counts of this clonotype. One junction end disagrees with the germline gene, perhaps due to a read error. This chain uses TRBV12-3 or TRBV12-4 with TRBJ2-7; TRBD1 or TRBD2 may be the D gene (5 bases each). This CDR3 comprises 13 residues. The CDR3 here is CASSPGPRRGRHF. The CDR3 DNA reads TGTGCCAGCAGTCCCGGACCGAGAAGGGGACGGCACTTC.

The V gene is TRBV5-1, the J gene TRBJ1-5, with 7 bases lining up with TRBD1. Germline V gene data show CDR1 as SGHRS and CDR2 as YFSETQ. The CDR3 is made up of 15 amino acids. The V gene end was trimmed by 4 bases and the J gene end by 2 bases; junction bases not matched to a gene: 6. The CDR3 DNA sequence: TGCGCCAGCAGCCACGGACAGGCCGGCAATCAGCCCCAGCATTTT. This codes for CASSHGQAGNQPQHF.

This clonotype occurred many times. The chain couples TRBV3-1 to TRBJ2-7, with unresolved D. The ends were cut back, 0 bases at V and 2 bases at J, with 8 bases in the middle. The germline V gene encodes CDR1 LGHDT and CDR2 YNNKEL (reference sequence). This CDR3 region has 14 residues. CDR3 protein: CASSQDTATYEQYF. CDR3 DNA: TGTGCCAGCAGCCAAGATACAGCAACCTACGAGCAGTACTTC.

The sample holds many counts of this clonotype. CDR3 sequence reads: CASKLLVDRGPKNYGYTF. The CDR3 DNA is TGTGCCAGCAAATTACTCGTCGACCGGGGGCCGAAGAACTATGGCTACACCTTC. The chain combines TRBV6-5 with TRBJ1-2; D is perhaps TRBD1 (6 bases). This CDR3 spans 18 amino acids. V shed 7 bases and J shed 2 bases, with 26 bases lying between them. Per germline, CDR1 MNHEY and CDR2 SVGAGI.

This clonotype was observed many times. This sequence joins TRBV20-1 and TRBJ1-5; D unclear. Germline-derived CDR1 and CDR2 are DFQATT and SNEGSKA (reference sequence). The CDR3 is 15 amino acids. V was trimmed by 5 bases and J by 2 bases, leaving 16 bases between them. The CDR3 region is CSAPTEHYGNQPQHF. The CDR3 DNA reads TGCAGTGCTCCTACAGAGCATTACGGCAATCAGCCCCAGCATTTT.

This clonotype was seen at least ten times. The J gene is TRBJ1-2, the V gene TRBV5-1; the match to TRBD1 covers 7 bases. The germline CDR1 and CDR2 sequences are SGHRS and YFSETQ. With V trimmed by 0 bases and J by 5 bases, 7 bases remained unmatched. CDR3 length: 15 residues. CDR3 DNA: TGCGCCAGCAGCTTGGGTTTTGGGACAGCTTATGGCTACACCTTC. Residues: CASSLGFGTAYGYTF.

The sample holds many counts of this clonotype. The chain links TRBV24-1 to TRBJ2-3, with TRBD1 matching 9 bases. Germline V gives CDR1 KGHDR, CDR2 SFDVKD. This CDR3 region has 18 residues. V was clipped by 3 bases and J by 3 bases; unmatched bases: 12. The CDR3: CATSDSAPGTGRTDTQYF. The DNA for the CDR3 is TGTGCCACCAGTGATAGCGCCCCCGGGACAGGGCGGACAGATACGCAGTATTTT.

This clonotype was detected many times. The CDR3 reads CASRLQTGGTDTQYF. The CDR3 nucleotides read TGCGCCAGCAGGCTTCAAACAGGGGGGACAGATACGCAGTATTTT. V and J are TRBV5-1 and TRBJ2-3; TRBD1 matches 8 bases. The CDR3 totals 15 residues. CDR1 and CDR2 (germline): SGHRS, YFSETQ. V trimming: 5 bases; J trimming: 3 bases; junction bases outside the gene matches: 8.

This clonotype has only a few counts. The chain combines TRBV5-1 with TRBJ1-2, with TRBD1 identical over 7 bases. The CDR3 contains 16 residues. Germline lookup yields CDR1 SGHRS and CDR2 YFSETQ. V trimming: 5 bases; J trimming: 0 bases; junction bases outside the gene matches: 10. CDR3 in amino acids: CASRSAGGFSNYGYTF. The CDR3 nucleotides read TGCGCCAGCAGGTCGGCAGGGGGTTTTTCTAACTATGGCTACACCTTC.

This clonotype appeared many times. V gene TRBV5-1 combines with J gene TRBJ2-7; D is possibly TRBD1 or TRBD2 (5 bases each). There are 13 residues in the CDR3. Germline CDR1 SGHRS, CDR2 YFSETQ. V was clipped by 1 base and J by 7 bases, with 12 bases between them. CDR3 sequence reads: CASSLNRGEEQYF. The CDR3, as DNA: TGCGCCAGCAGCTTGAATAGGGGAGAGGAGCAGTACTTC.

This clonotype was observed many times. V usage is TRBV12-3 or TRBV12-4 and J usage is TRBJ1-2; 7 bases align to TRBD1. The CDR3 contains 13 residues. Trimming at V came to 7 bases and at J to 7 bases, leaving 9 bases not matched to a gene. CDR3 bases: TGTGCCAGCAAATCAACAGGGGATTCTGGCTACACCTTC. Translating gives CASKSTGDSGYTF.

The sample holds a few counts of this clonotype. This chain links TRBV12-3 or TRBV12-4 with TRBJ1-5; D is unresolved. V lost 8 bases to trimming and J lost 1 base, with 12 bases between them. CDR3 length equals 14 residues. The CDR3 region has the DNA TGTGCCAGCGCTAGGATGGGGAGCAATCAGCCCCAGCATTTT. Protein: CASARMGSNQPQHF.

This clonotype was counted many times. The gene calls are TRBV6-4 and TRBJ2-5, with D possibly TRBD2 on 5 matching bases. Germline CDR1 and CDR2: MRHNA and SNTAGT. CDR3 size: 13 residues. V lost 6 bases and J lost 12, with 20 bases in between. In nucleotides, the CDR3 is TGTGCCAGCAGCGGACTGAGAAGAAAGATTGAGTACTTC. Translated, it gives CASSGLRRKIEYF.

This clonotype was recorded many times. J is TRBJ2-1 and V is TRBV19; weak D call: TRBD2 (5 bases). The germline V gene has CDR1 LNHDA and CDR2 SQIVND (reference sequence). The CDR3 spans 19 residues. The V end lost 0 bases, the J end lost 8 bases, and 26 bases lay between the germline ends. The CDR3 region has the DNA TGTGCCAGTAGTATAGATCAAATTCCGAAGGACTCGCGGAGAGATGAGCAGTTCTTC. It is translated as CASSIDQIPKDSRRDEQFF.

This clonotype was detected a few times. The CDR3 protein is CASSQDGRDTEAFF. The CDR3 DNA follows: TGCGCCAGCAGCCAAGATGGCCGTGATACTGAAGCTTTCTTT. V gene TRBV4-3 combines with J gene TRBJ1-1; D not resolved. The germline V and J ends were trimmed by 0 bases and 5 bases, with 10 bases remaining between them. CDR3 size: 14 residues. Germline V gene sequence: CDR1 LGHNA, CDR2 YSLEER.

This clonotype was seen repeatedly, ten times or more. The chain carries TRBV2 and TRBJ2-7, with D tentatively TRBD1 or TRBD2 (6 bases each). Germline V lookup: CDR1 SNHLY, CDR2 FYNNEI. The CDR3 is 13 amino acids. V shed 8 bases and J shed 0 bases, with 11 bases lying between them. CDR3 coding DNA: TGTGCCAGCGGCGGGACATTCTCCTACGAGCAGTACTTC. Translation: CASGGTFSYEQYF.

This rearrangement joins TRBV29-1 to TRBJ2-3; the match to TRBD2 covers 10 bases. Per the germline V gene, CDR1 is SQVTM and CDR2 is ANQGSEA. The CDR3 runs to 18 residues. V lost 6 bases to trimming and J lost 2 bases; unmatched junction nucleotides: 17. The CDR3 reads CSVAYGGPTSGVTDTQYF. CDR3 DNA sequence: TGCAGCGTCGCGTACGGAGGCCCAACTAGCGGGGTCACAGATACGCAGTATTTT.

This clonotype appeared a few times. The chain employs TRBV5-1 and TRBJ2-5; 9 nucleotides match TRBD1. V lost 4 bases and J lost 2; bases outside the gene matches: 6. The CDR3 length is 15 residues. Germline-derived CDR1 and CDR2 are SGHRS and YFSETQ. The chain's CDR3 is CASSPRGQGQETQYF. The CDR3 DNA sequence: TGCGCCAGCAGCCCTAGAGGACAGGGGCAAGAGACCCAGTACTTC.

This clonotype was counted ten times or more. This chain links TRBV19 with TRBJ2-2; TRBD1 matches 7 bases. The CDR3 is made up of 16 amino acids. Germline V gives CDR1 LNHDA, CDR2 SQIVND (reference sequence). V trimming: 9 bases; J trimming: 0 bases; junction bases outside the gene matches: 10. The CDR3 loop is CASSTGKVANTGELFF. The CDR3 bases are TGTGCCAGCTCGACAGGGAAGGTAGCGAACACCGGGGAGCTGTTTTTT.

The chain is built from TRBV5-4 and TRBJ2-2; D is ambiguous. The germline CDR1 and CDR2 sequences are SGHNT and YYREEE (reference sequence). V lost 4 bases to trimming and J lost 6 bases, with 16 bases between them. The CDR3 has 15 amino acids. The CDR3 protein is CASSPGRSVSGELFF. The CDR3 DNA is TGTGCCAGCAGCCCAGGACGGAGTGTCTCCGGGGAGCTGTTTTTT.

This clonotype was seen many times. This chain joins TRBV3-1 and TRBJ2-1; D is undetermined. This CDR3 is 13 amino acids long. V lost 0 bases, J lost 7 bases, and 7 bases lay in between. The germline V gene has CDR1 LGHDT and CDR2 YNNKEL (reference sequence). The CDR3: CASSQDPRNEQFF. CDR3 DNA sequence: TGTGCCAGCAGCCAAGATCCCCGGAATGAGCAGTTCTTC.

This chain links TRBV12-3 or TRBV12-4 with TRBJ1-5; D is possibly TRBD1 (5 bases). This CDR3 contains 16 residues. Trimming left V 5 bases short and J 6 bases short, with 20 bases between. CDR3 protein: CASSPAGRGEGQPQHF. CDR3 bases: TGTGCCAGCAGTCCCGCCGGGCGGGGGGAGGGTCAGCCCCAGCATTTT.

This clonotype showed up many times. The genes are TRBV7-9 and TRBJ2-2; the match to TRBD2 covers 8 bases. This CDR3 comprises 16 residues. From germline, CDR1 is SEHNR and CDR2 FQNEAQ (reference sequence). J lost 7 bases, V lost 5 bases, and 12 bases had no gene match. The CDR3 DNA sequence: TGTGCCAGCAGCCCCCCCCGCGGGGGGCGGGTCGGGGAGCTGTTTTTT. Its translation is CASSPPRGGRVGELFF.

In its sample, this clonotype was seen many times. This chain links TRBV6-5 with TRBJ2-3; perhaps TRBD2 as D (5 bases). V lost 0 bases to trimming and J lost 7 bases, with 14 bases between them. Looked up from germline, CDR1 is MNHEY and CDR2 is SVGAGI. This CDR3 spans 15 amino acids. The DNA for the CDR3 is TGTGCCAGCAGTTACTCTGTAGGCCTAGCTTATACGCAGTATTTT. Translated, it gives CASSYSVGLAYTQYF.

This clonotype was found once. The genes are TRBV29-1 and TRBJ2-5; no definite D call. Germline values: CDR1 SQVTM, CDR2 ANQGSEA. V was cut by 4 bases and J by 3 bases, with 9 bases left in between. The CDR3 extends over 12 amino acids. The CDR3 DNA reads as TGCAGCGTTGTATCCAGCAAAGAGACCCAGTACTTC. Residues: CSVVSSKETQYF. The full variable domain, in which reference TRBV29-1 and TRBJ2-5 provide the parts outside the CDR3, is SAVISQKPSRDICQRGTSLTIQCQVDSQVTMMFWYRQQPGQSLTLIATANQGSEATYESGFVIDKFPISRPNLTFSTLTVSNMSPEDSSIYLCSVVSSKETQYFGPGTRLLVL.

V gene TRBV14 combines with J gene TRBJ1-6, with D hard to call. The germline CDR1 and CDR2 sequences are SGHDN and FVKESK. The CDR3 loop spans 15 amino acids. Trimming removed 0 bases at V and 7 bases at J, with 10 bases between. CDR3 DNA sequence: TGTGCCAGCAGCCAAGATAGGGTACCGAATTCACCCCTCCACTTT. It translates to CASSQDRVPNSPLHF.